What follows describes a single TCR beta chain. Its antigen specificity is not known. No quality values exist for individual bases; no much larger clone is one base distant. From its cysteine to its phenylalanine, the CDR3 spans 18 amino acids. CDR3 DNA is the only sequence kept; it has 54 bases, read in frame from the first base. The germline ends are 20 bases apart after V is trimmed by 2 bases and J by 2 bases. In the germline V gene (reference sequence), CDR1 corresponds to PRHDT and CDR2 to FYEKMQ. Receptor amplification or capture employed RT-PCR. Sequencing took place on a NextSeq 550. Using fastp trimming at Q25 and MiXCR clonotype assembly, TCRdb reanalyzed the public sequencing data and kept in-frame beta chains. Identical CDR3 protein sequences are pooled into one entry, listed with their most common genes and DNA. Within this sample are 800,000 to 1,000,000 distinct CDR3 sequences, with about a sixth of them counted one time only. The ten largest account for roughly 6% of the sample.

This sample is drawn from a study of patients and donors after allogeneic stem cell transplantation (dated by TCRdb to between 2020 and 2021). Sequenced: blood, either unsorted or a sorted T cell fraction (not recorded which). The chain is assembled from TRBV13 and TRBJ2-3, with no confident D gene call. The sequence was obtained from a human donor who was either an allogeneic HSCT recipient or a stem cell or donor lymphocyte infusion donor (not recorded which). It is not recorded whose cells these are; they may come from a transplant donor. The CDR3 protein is CASSLSVRLSQDTDTQYF. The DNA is TGTGCCAGCAGCTTATCAGTCCGGTTGTCCCAGGACACAGATACGCAGTATTTT. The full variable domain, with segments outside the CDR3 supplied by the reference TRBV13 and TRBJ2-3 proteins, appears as AAGVIQSPRHLIKEKRETATLKCYPIPRHDTVYWYQQGPGQDPQFLISFYEKMQSDKGSIPDRFSAQQFSDYHSELNMSSLELGDSALYFCASSLSVRLSQDTDTQYFGPGTRLTVL.